This TCR beta chain comes out of a study of T cell responses to AZD1222 COVID-19 vaccine. General study points: Among spike-specific TCRs, nearly half reportedly target unmutated variant regions.

Looked up from germline, CDR1 is MDHEN and CDR2 is SYDVKM. This CDR3 has 12 residues. V dropped 2 bases and J dropped 7 bases, with 5 bases sitting between them. Using immunoSEQ multiplex PCR, the repertoire was profiled, and TCRdb retains in-frame clones only, with some absent. Seen here are more than 95,000 clones, 80% to 90% observed once, and the top ten hold approximately 1.5%. This clone was counted a few times. What it binds is not known. The material was peripheral blood, obtained on day 0 of AZD1222 vaccination. The chain couples TRBV28 to TRBJ2-2; D not resolved. The source of this sequence is an adult in good health. Here the CDR3 reads CASSLVYGELFF. In nucleotides, the CDR3 is TGTGCCAGCAGTTTAGTATACGGGGAGCTGTTTTTT.